Listed here are 4 T cell receptor beta chains from one sample, sequenced in a study of tumor-infiltrating T cells and Merkel cell polyomavirus. About the study: The T cells studied were CD8+ and recognized the Merkel cell polyomavirus KLL epitope.

Every patient's tumor was robustly positive for Merkel cell polyomavirus Large T antigen on immunohistochemistry. This table comes from immunoSEQ multiplex PCR, and its TCRdb copy is limited to in-frame clones, with some not included. This table has 25,000 or so clones, 87% appearing once. The sequenced sample was lymph node tissue. All receptors derive from a man aged 45-65 years with Merkel cell carcinoma.

This clone was seen only a few times. The chain joins TRBV5-1 to TRBJ2-2, with 9 bases fitting TRBD1. The V gene's germline CDR1 is SGHRS and CDR2 YFSETQ. V was pared by 2 bases and J by 5 bases, with 4 bases of the junction left unmatched. This CDR3 region has 15 residues. CDR3 protein: CASSLQDRGTGELFF. In DNA, the CDR3 is TGCGCCAGCAGCTTACAGGACAGGGGAACCGGGGAGCTGTTTTTT.

The chain carries TRBV11-2 and TRBJ2-3; 13 bases agree with TRBD2. CDR1 SGHAT and CDR2 FQNNGV come from the germline V gene. The CDR3 has 16 amino acids. The V segment lost 3 bases and the J segment 6 bases; nucleotides outside the gene matches: 6. The CDR3 is CASSLLTSGRSDTQYF. In nucleotides, the CDR3 is TGTGCCAGCAGCTTGTTGACTAGCGGGAGGAGTGATACGCAGTATTTT.

This sequence joins TRBV19 and TRBJ1-2; tentative D call: TRBD1 (6 bases). The germline gives CDR1 LNHDA, CDR2 SQIVND (reference sequence). The CDR3 loop spans 15 amino acids. Trimming cost V 8 bases and J 6 bases, with 22 bases left between them. The DNA for the CDR3 is TGTGCCAGTTTAGGACCACACAGGGCGAGTCATGGCTACACCTTC. This codes for CASLGPHRASHGYTF. Full variable domain (rest looked up from reference TRBV19 and TRBJ1-2): DGGITQSPKYLFRKEGQNVTLSCEQNLNHDAMYWYRQDPGQGLRLIYYSQIVNDFQKGDIAEGYSVSREKKESFPLTVTSAQKNPTAFYLCASLGPHRASHGYTFGSGTRLTVV.

The chain combines TRBV6-5 with TRBJ2-3; 8 nucleotides match TRBD2. The CDR3 is 13 amino acids. Germline values: CDR1 MNHEY, CDR2 SVGAGI. Losses at the gene ends were 4 bases for V and 3 bases for J; bases not matched to a gene: 0. The DNA for the CDR3 is TGTGCCAGCAGTTTAGCGGGAACAGATACGCAGTATTTT. Its protein is CASSLAGTDTQYF.